This entry lists 4 T cell receptor beta chains sequenced from one sample in a study of CD8 T cells in Susac syndrome. RNA, at roughly 0.5 to 1 ug, was reverse transcribed with random hexamers. TCRdb itself ran the immunoSEQ multiplex PCR reads through MiXCR, one entry per CDR3 protein. The sample contains 53,000 or so distinct CDR3 sequences, 93% of which appear only once. The source material was CD8+ T cells from PBMCs. These receptors originate from a human donor in good health.

The chain recombines TRBV13 with TRBJ2-5; 7 bases agree with TRBD1. CDR1 is PRHDT and CDR2 is FYEKMQ in the germline V gene (reference sequence). The CDR3 loop spans 14 amino acids. V lost 5 bases to trimming and J lost 1 base; unmatched junction nucleotides: 4. The CDR3 bases are TGTGCCAGCAGCCCACAGGGGTCCCAAGAGACCCAGTACTTC. Translation gives CASSPQGSQETQYF. Full variable domain (rest looked up from reference TRBV13 and TRBJ2-5): AAGVIQSPRHLIKEKRETATLKCYPIPRHDTVYWYQQGPGQDPQFLISFYEKMQSDKGSIPDRFSAQQFSDYHSELNMSSLELGDSALYFCASSPQGSQETQYFGPGTRLLVL.

The V and J genes are TRBV6-5 and TRBJ2-7, with a possible D match to TRBD1 (5 bases). Looked up from germline, CDR1 is MNHEY and CDR2 is SVGAGI. The length of the CDR3 is 12 residues. Trimming stripped 2 bases from V and 6 bases from J, with 8 bases between. The CDR3, as DNA: TGTGCCAGCAGTTACCAGGGCGGCGAGCAGTACTTC. Translating it yields CASSYQGGEQYF.

This chain uses TRBV5-4 with TRBJ1-2; D call uncertain. The V end lost 0 bases, the J end lost 7 bases, and 7 bases lay between the germline ends. The CDR3 is 12 amino acids. Germline CDR1 reads SGHNT; CDR2 reads YYREEE (reference sequence). CDR3: CASSLVDGGYTF. CDR3 DNA sequence: TGTGCCAGCAGCTTGGTTGACGGTGGCTACACCTTC.

The DNA for the CDR3 is TGTGCCAGCAGCTCTCGGGACGGAAACAATGAGCAGTTCTTC. It is translated as CASSSRDGNNEQFF. The rearrangement uses TRBV13 and TRBJ2-1, with D perhaps TRBD1 or TRBD2 (5 bases each). This CDR3 comprises 14 residues. The V gene lost 4 bases and the J gene lost 5 bases, with 12 bases spanning the gap. Germline assignment: CDR1 PRHDT and CDR2 FYEKMQ (reference sequence).